This TCR beta chain was documented in a study of cytomegalovirus exposure and HLA in healthy donors. Overall study results and limits: Many donors carried some public TCRs, although rarity characterized most TCR sequences. The study flagged some 170 TCR beta chains as cytomegalovirus-associated.

Turning to this clone: What it recognizes is unknown.

Sequenced by immunoSEQ multiplex PCR; TCRdb stores in-frame clones only, minus some. Altogether fewer than 70,000 clones are present, about 95% being singletons, with the ten largest covering nearly 6%. With 7 bases removed from V and 0 bases from J, the gap between germline ends came to 9 bases. The CDR3 is made up of 12 amino acids. From germline, CDR1 is GTSNPN and CDR2 SVGIG (reference sequence). The specimen sequenced was PBMCs. This clonotype was sampled from a woman under 30 in good health and CMV-seropositive. The J gene is TRBJ1-2, the V gene TRBV30, with D possibly matching TRBD1 (6 bases). CDR3 sequence: CASQGANYGYTF. The CDR3, as DNA: TGTGCCTCACAGGGTGCTAACTATGGCTACACCTTC.